The source of this TCR beta chain is a study of T cell clonotyping in hematopoietic cell transplantation. The method was immunoSEQ multiplex PCR; TCRdb's version includes in-frame clones alone and lacks a portion of them. The table lists approximately 70,000 clones, 85% to 95% of them singletons. On this clone: Its target is not known.

Study-level points and caveats: Higher Inverse Simpson Index values in graft donor and pretransplant recipient predicted broader posttransplant TCR diversity. At the given depth, recipient repertoires were over 95% de novo clonotypes. No sorting was done, leaving CD4 and CD8 contributions mixed. Pathologically expanded recipient clonotypes increased progressively from day 30 to day 180 as diversity fell.

The CDR3 is 14 residues long. Per the germline V gene, CDR1 is LNHDA and CDR2 is SQIVND (reference sequence). V lost 7 bases and J lost 7; bases outside the gene matches: 7. Input material: peripheral blood mononuclear cells. The receptor comes from a man aged 45 to 65 in good health. Some clones in this sample may be carry-over from other donors' samples. The V and J genes are TRBV19 and TRBJ2-2; 9 nucleotides align to TRBD2. The DNA of the CDR3 is TGTGCCAGTAATAGCGGGAGTAGGGTCGGGGAGCTGTTTTTT. Its translation is CASNSGSRVGELFF.